The T cell receptor beta chain under discussion was sequenced for a study of Ad26.COV2.S vaccination and SARS-CoV-2 variants. Study-level information: In the study, Ad26.COV2.S was injected intramuscularly once, or twice 56 days apart.

Germline V gene lookup returns CDR1 MNHEY and CDR2 SVGAGI. V lost 5 bases and J 0 bases, leaving 11 bases between the germline ends. The CDR3 is made up of 15 amino acids. There are a few counts of this clone. Its antigen is unknown. Whole-study results and caveats: It was vaccine recipients, not placebo recipients, who had the higher spike-specific TCR breadth.

Profiling relied on immunoSEQ multiplex PCR, and the TCRdb table lists in-frame clones only, not all of them. The repertoire holds 350,000 to 450,000 clones, roughly 87% seen once, with around 3.6% in the top ten. Noted treatment: some 20 received Ad26.COV2.S at low or high dose, single or two shots; 5 received placebo; per-sample allocation not given. Sampling took place 63 days after the first vaccine or placebo injection. This Boston cohort included adults aged 18-55 years. This chain joins TRBV6-5 and TRBJ1-5; unclear D gene. The origin of this receptor is a person between 18 and 65 years old who received the Ad26.COV2.S COVID-19 vaccine or a placebo. The input for sequencing was peripheral blood, taken in a trial of Ad26.COV2.S vaccine versus placebo. CDR3: CASSPGPYSNQPQHF. In DNA form, the CDR3 reads TGTGCCAGCAGTCCTGGGCCGTATAGCAATCAGCCCCAGCATTTT.